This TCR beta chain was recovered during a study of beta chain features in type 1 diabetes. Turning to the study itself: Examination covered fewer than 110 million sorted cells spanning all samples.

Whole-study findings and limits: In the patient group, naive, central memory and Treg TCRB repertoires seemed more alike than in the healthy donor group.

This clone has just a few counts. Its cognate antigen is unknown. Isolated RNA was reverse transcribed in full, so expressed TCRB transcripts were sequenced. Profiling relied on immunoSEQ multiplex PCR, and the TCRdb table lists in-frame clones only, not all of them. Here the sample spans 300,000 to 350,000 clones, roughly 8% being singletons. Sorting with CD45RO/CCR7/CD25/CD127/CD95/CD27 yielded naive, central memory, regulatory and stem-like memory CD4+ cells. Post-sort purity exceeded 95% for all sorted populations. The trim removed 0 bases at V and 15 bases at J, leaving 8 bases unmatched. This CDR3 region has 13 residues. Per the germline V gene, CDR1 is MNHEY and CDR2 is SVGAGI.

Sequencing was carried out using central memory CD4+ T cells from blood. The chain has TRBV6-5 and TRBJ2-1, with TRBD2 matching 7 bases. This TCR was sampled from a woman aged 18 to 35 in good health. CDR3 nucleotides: TGTGCCAGCAGTTACTCGCCTAGCGGCCTGGCGTTCTTC. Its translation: CASSYSPSGLAFF.